This paragraph covers one T cell receptor (beta chain) sequence. No antigen is known for it. At one boundary the junction diverges from the germline segment, which might be a read error. This sample stems from a study of immune cell composition in non-small cell lung cancer. Study information: Tumours were mainly lung adenocarcinoma or squamous cell carcinoma. Study results and limitations: No significant correlation existed between pack-years smoked and tumour clonality. In adenocarcinoma, maximal tumour-associated clone frequency tracked TIL tumour reactivity. Clones >0.5% enriched in tumour were rarer in adenocarcinoma (about 35%) than squamous (about 80%).

Normal lung sampling was at least 3 cm from the tumour, as distant as possible. Sequencing used immunoSEQ multiplex PCR; TCRdb keeps in-frame clones, though not all of them. The sample includes over 7,000 clones, roughly 80% seen only once; the top ten take 9.5% to 15%. The TCR was taken from a human donor with non-small cell lung cancer. Material: non-adjacent lung tissue.

CDR3 nucleotide sequence: TGTGCTAGCAGCTTACAGGGAATGGGAGAGACCCAGTACTTC. Its translation is CASSLQGMGETQYF. The chain has TRBV7-7 and TRBJ2-5, with a tentative D call TRBD1 (6 bases). The CDR3 extends over 14 amino acids. Germline-derived CDR1 and CDR2 are SSHAT and FNYEAQ (reference sequence).